The 23 T cell receptor beta chains below were found in one sample sequenced in a study of identical twins. TCRdb reanalysed the 5' RACE reads using MiXCR and keeps one entry per CDR3 protein. The sample holds just under 550,000 distinct CDR3 sequences, about 16% seen once. These data are also associated with another study on yellow fever vaccine responses in identical twins.

Sequencing was carried out using CD4+ T cells sorted from blood. These TCRs come from a woman younger than 35 in good health.

The chain combines TRBV5-1 with TRBJ2-3; 11 nucleotides agree with TRBD1. CDR3 size: 15 residues. V shed 2 bases, J shed 3 bases, and the junction held 2 bases outside the gene matches. Germline assignment: CDR1 SGHRS and CDR2 YFSETQ. This chain's CDR3 is CASSFGTGGTDTQYF. CDR3 coding DNA: TGCGCCAGCAGCTTCGGGACAGGGGGGACAGATACGCAGTATTTT.

The chain carries TRBV28 and TRBJ2-7; 14 positions match TRBD2. The CDR3 runs 14 residues. J lost 13 bases, V lost 4 bases, and 9 bases had no gene match. Germline V CDR1 and CDR2: MDHEN, SYDVKM. The CDR3 coding sequence is TGTGCCAGCAGTTCGCCCGGACTAGCGGGAGGCGAATACTTC. Residues: CASSSPGLAGGEYF. Drawing the rest from reference TRBV28 and TRBJ2-7, the complete variable domain is DVKVTQSSRYLVKRTGEKVFLECVQDMDHENMFWYRQDPGLGLRLIYFSYDVKMKEKGDIPEGYSVSREKKERFSLILESASTNQTSMYLCASSSPGLAGGEYFGPGTRLTVT.

This clonotype appeared a few times. V is TRBV5-1 and J is TRBJ2-3; 9 bases are shared with TRBD2. J lost 1 base, V lost 0 bases, and 12 bases had no gene match. Germline values: CDR1 SGHRS, CDR2 YFSETQ. CDR3 length: 19 amino acids. The CDR3: CASSLALAGGMIRTDTQYF. The CDR3 region has the DNA TGCGCCAGCAGCTTGGCCTTGGCGGGGGGGATGATCCGCACAGATACGCAGTATTTT.

The chain combines TRBV6-5 with TRBJ2-5, with TRBD2 identical over 8 bases. The junction had 7 bases not matched to a gene; V was cut back by 0 bases and J by 4 bases. The CDR3 extends over 16 amino acids. Germline V lookup: CDR1 MNHEY, CDR2 SVGAGI. CDR3 bases: TGTGCCAGCAGTTACTCGCATACTAGCGGTTTAGAGACCCAGTACTTC. Translation gives CASSYSHTSGLETQYF.

This rearrangement joins TRBV7-6 to TRBJ2-3; 9 bases line up with TRBD2. J was trimmed by 6 bases and V by 5 bases; bases with no gene match: 15. The CDR3 length is 17 residues. From germline, CDR1 is SGHVS and CDR2 FNYEAQ. CDR3 DNA sequence: TGTGCCAGCAGCCCTCCTAGCGGGGCTCCCCGGGTGGATACGCAGTATTTT. Translating it yields CASSPPSGAPRVDTQYF.

The V call is TRBV10-3, the J call TRBJ2-1; the match to TRBD2 covers 10 bases. Unmatched junction bases numbered 9, after V lost 5 bases and J lost 2 bases. CDR1 and CDR2 from the germline V gene are ENHRY and SYGVKD. This CDR3 is 17 amino acids long. CDR3 sequence reads: CAISSDPGLATYNEQFF. In nucleotides, the CDR3 is TGTGCCATCAGTTCAGACCCGGGACTAGCGACCTACAATGAGCAGTTCTTC.

The chain employs TRBV5-6 and TRBJ2-2; 8 nucleotides align to TRBD1. CDR1 and CDR2 from the germline V gene are SGHDT and YYEEEE. V shed 5 bases, J shed 6 bases, and the junction held 9 bases outside the gene matches. The CDR3 is 15 amino acids. CDR3 coding DNA: TGTGCCAGCAGGCCGGACAGGGTATCTCCCGGGGAGCTGTTTTTT. It is translated as CASRPDRVSPGELFF. The whole variable domain, remainder taken from reference TRBV5-6 and TRBJ2-2, is DAGVTQSPTHLIKTRGQQVTLRCSPKSGHDTVSWYQQALGQGPQFIFQYYEEEERQRGNFPDRFSGHQFPNYSSELNVNALLLGDSALYLCASRPDRVSPGELFFGEGSRLTVL.

The V call is TRBV12-3 or TRBV12-4, the J call TRBJ2-5; 8 bases align to TRBD2. The CDR3 totals 16 residues. The V and J ends lost 2 bases and 5 bases, in that order; junction bases with no gene match: 10. The CDR3 protein is CASSLFGSGGVETQYF. The CDR3 bases are TGTGCCAGCAGTTTATTTGGATCCGGGGGGGTGGAGACCCAGTACTTC.

The chain couples TRBV25-1 to TRBJ2-1, with 8 bases lining up with TRBD2. This CDR3 has 15 residues. V shed 5 bases, J shed 6 bases, and the junction held 9 bases outside the gene matches. The V gene's germline CDR1 is MGHDK and CDR2 SYGVNS. For the CDR3, the DNA is TGTGCCAGCAGTAAAAGTACGGGAGGGCCCAATGAGCAGTTCTTC. Translating gives CASSKSTGGPNEQFF.

This sequence joins TRBV3-1 and TRBJ1-6; D unresolved. The CDR3 has 14 amino acids. V was clipped by 1 base and J by 7 bases, with 8 bases between them. Germline V gives CDR1 LGHDT, CDR2 YNNKEL (reference sequence). The CDR3 coding sequence is TGTGCCAGCAGCCAAGGTACGGACAATTCACCCCTCCACTTT. Protein sequence: CASSQGTDNSPLHF.

V and J are TRBV11-1 and TRBJ2-3; 8 bases match TRBD2. Germline lookup yields CDR1 SGHAT and CDR2 FQDESV (reference sequence). The CDR3 has 19 amino acids. The ends lost 5 bases at V and 4 bases at J; junction bases unmatched: 20. The CDR3 loop reads CASSHRYSTSGISADTQYF. In nucleotides, the CDR3 is TGTGCCAGCAGCCATCGGTATAGCACTAGCGGAATTTCAGCAGATACGCAGTATTTT.

The sample holds a few counts of this clonotype. The rearrangement uses TRBV12-3 or TRBV12-4 and TRBJ2-7, with 12 nucleotides matching TRBD2. The CDR3 is made up of 15 amino acids. J lost 0 bases, V lost 6 bases, and 3 bases had no gene match. DNA for the CDR3: TGTGCCAGCAGACCGGGACTAGCGGGCTCCTACGAGCAGTACTTC. Its protein is CASRPGLAGSYEQYF.

Here the CDR3 DNA reads TGTGCCAGCAGCCAAAGAGGGGCGGGAGTGGAAGAGCAGTACTTC. Amino acids: CASSQRGAGVEEQYF. The chain links TRBV3-1 to TRBJ2-7; 7 positions agree with TRBD2. Germline CDR1 reads LGHDT; CDR2 reads YNNKEL (reference sequence). V shed 2 bases, J shed 7 bases, and the junction held 11 bases outside the gene matches. The CDR3 spans 15 residues.

Only a few counts were recorded for this clonotype. This sequence joins TRBV2 and TRBJ2-1; TRBD2 matches at 7 bases. The CDR3 extends over 12 amino acids. The germline V gene has CDR1 SNHLY and CDR2 FYNNEI. V dropped 4 bases and J dropped 11; count of bases not matched to a gene: 5. In DNA form, the CDR3 reads TGTGCCAGCAGTGTAAGCGGGGCAAAGCAGTTCTTC. The encoded protein is CASSVSGAKQFF.

This clonotype was seen more than once but under ten times. The chain uses TRBV3-1 and TRBJ1-6, with a tentative D call TRBD1 (5 bases). The CDR3 loop spans 15 amino acids. The germline V and J ends were trimmed by 1 base and 5 bases, with 9 bases remaining between them. CDR1 is LGHDT and CDR2 is YNNKEL in the germline V gene (reference sequence). The CDR3 loop is CASSQGGSDNSPLHF. CDR3 DNA: TGTGCCAGCAGCCAAGGGGGGTCGGATAATTCACCCCTCCACTTT.

The rearrangement uses TRBV2 and TRBJ2-7; the match to TRBD1 covers 7 bases. The CDR3 covers 14 residues. Germline V gene data show CDR1 as SNHLY and CDR2 as FYNNEI. The trim removed 4 bases at V and 5 bases at J, leaving 8 bases unmatched. The CDR3 nucleotides are TGTGCCAGCAGTGCGCACAGGGGTGCCGACGAGCAGTACTTC. Translation gives CASSAHRGADEQYF.

In its sample, this clonotype was seen many times. The chain combines TRBV24-1 with TRBJ1-1, with D perhaps TRBD1 (6 bases). Germline V gene data show CDR1 as KGHDR and CDR2 as SFDVKD. The CDR3 is 13 residues long. V was pared by 9 bases and J by 1 base, with 11 bases between. The CDR3 is CATDGGQNTEAFF. CDR3 coding DNA: TGTGCCACCGACGGGGGACAGAACACTGAAGCTTTCTTT.

This clonotype was seen a handful of times. V and J are TRBV12-3 or TRBV12-4 and TRBJ2-7, with D unclear. The CDR3 totals 12 residues. Between the trimmed V and J ends, which lost 1 base and 5 bases, there was a span of 6 bases. CDR3 in DNA: TGTGCCAGCAGTTTAGGGTCGCACGAGCAGTACTTC. It specifies CASSLGSHEQYF.

The chain has TRBV27 and TRBJ2-7; TRBD2 matches at 11 bases. The CDR3 sequence is 16 residues long. Germline loops: CDR1 MNHEY, CDR2 SMNVEV (reference sequence). The V segment lost 4 bases and the J segment 4 bases; nucleotides outside the gene matches: 9. CDR3 sequence reads: CASSSSGRSVSYEQYF. CDR3 nucleotide sequence: TGTGCCAGCAGTTCTAGCGGGAGGTCCGTATCGTACGAGCAGTACTTC.

This clonotype was found a few times. The V gene is TRBV5-1, the J gene TRBJ1-4; no definite D call. Germline assignment: CDR1 SGHRS and CDR2 YFSETQ. The CDR3 has 15 amino acids. The ends were cut back, 4 bases at V and 4 bases at J, with 14 bases in the middle. The CDR3 here is CASSLAGPYNEKLFF. The DNA of the CDR3 is TGCGCCAGCAGCCTGGCTGGACCGTATAATGAAAAACTGTTTTTT.

The CDR3 DNA reads TGTGCCAGCAGCCCAGTGTCCGGGGAGCTGTTTTTT. Encoded protein: CASSPVSGELFF. The rearrangement uses TRBV7-8 and TRBJ2-2; no firm D call. The ends were cut back, 5 bases at V and 6 bases at J, with 7 bases in the middle. The CDR3 is 12 residues long. CDR1 is SGHVS and CDR2 is FQNEAQ in the germline V gene.

The rearrangement joins TRBV15 to TRBJ1-1; no clear D. Deletions cut 0 bases from V and 3 bases from J, with 8 bases between. Germline V gives CDR1 LNHNV, CDR2 YYDKDF (reference sequence). The CDR3 runs 14 residues. The CDR3: CATSREPSDTEAFF. In DNA form, the CDR3 reads TGTGCCACCAGCAGAGAGCCCAGTGACACTGAAGCTTTCTTT. The variable domain in full, with the rest retrieved from reference TRBV15 and TRBJ1-1, is DAMVIQNPRYQVTQFGKPVTLSCSQTLNHNVMYWYQQKSSQAPKLLFHYYDKDFNNEADTPDNFQSRRPNTSFCFLDIRSPGLGDTAMYLCATSREPSDTEAFFGQGTRLTVV.

This clonotype was counted ten times or more. This chain joins TRBV12-3 or TRBV12-4 and TRBJ2-2; 7 bases fit TRBD2. The CDR3 is 15 residues long. Germline trimming cut 6 bases from V and 0 bases from J; bases unmatched to any gene: 4. This chain's CDR3 is CASSLGGSNTGELFF. The CDR3 nucleotides are TGTGCCAGCAGCCTCGGGGGGTCGAACACCGGGGAGCTGTTTTTT.